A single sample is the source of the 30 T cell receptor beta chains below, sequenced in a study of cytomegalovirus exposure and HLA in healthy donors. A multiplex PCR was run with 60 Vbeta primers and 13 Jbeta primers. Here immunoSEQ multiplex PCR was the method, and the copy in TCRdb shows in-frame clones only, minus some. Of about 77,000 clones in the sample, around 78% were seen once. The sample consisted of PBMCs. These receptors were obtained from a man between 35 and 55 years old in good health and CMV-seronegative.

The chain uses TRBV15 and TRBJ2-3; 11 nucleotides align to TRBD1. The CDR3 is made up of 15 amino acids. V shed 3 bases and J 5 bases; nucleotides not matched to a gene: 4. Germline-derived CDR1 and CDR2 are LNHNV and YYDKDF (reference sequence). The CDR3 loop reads CATSRTDRGRDTQYF. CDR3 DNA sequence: TGTGCCACCAGCAGGACGGACAGGGGGCGAGATACGCAGTATTTT.

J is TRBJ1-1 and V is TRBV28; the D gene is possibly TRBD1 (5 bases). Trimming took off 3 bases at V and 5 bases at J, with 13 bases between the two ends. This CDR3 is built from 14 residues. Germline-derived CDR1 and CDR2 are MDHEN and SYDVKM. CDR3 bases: TGTGCCAGCAGTTTTCGGAGGGACTGGACTGAAGCTTTCTTT. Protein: CASSFRRDWTEAFF. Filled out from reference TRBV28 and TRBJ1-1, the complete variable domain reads DVKVTQSSRYLVKRTGEKVFLECVQDMDHENMFWYRQDPGLGLRLIYFSYDVKMKEKGDIPEGYSVSREKKERFSLILESASTNQTSMYLCASSFRRDWTEAFFGQGTRLTVV.

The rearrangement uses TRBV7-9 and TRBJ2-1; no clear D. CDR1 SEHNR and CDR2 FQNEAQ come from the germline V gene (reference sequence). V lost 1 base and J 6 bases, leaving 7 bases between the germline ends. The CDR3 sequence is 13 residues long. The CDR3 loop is CASSLGVGNEQFF. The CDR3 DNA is TGTGCCAGCAGCTTAGGCGTCGGCAATGAGCAGTTCTTC. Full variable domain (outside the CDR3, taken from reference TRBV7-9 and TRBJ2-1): DTGVSQNPRHKITKRGQNVTFRCDPISEHNRLYWYRQTLGQGPEFLTYFQNEAQLEKSRLLSDRFSAERPKGSFSTLEIQRTEQGDSAMYLCASSLGVGNEQFFGPGTRLTVL.

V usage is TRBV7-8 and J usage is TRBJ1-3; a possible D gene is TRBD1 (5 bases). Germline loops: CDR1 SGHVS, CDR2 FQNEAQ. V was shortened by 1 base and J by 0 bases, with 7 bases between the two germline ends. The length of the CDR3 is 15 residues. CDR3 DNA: TGTGCCAGCAGCTTAGAGGGGCGCTCTGGAAACACCATATATTTT. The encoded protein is CASSLEGRSGNTIYF.

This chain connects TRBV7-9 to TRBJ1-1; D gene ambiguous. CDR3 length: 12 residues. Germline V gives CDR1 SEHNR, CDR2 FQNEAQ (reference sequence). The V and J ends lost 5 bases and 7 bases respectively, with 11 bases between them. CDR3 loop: CASSPLAGEAFF. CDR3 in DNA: TGTGCCAGCAGCCCACTGGCGGGTGAAGCTTTCTTT.

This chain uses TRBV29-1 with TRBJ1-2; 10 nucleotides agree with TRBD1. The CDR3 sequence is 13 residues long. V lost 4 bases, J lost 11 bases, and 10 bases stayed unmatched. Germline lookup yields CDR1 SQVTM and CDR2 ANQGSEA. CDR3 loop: CSVGGTGEGVYTF. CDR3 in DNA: TGCAGCGTTGGCGGGACAGGGGAGGGTGTGTACACCTTC.

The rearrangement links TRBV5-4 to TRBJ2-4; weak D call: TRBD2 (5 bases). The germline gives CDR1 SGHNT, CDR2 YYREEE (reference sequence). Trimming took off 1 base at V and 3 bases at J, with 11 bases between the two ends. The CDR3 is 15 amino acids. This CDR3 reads CASSLSGMGKNIQYF. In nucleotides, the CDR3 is TGTGCCAGCAGCTTGTCCGGGATGGGCAAAAACATTCAGTACTTC.

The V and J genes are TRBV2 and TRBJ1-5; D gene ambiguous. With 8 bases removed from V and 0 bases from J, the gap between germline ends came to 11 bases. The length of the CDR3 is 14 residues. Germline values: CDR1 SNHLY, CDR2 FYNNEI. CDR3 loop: CASSLAYSNQPQHF. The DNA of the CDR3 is TGTGCCAGCTCTCTGGCTTATAGCAATCAGCCCCAGCATTTT.

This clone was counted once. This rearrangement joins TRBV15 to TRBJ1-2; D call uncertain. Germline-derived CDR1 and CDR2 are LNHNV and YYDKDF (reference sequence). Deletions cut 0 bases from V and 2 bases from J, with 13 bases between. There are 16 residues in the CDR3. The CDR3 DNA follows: TGTGCCACCAGCAGAGATCTCGACAAGAGCAACTATGGCTACACCTTC. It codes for CATSRDLDKSNYGYTF.

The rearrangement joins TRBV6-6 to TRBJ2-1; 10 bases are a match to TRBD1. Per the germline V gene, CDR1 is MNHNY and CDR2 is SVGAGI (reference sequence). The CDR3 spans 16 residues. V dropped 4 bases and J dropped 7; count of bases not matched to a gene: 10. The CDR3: CASSLTPGQGLNEQFF. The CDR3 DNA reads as TGTGCCAGCAGTTTGACGCCGGGACAGGGGTTGAATGAGCAGTTCTTC.

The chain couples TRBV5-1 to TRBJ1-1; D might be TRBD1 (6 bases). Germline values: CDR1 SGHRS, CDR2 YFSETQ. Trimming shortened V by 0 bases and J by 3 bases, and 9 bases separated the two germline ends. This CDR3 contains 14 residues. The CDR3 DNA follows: TGCGCCAGCAGCTTGGTGGGGGCGGACACTGAAGCTTTCTTT. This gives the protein CASSLVGADTEAFF.

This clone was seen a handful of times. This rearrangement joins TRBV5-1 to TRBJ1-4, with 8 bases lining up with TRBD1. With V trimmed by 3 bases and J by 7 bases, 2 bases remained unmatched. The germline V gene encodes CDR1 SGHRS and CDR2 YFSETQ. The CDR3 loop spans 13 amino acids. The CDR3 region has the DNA TGCGCCAGCAGCTGGGACAGGTTTGAAAAACTGTTTTTT. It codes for CASSWDRFEKLFF. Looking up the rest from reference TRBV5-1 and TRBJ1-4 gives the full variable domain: KAGVTQTPRYLIKTRGQQVTLSCSPISGHRSVSWYQQTPGQGLQFLFEYFSETQRNKGNFPGRFSGRQFSNSRSEMNVSTLELGDSALYLCASSWDRFEKLFFGSGTQLSVL.

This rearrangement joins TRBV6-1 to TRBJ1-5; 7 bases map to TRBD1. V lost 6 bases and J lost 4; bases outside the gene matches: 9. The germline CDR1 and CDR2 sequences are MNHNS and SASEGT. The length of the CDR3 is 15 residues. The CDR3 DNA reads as TGTGCCAGCAGAGACAGGGTGAAGGATAATCAGCCCCAGCATTTT. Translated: CASRDRVKDNQPQHF.

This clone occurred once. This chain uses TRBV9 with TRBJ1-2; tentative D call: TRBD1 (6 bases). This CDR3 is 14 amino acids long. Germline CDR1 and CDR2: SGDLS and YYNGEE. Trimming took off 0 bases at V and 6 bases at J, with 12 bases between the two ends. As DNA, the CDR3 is TGTGCCAGCAGCGTAGCAGTGGGGGCAAATGGCTACACCTTC. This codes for CASSVAVGANGYTF. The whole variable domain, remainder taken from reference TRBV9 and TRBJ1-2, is DSGVTQTPKHLITATGQRVTLRCSPRSGDLSVYWYQQSLDQGLQFLIQYYNGEERAKGNILERFSAQQFPDLHSELNLSSLELGDSALYFCASSVAVGANGYTFGSGTRLTVV.

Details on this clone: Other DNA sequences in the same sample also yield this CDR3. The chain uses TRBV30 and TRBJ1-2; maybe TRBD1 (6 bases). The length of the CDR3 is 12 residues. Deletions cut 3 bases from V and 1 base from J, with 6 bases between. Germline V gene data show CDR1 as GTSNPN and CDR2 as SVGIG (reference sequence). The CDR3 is CAWSRGNYGYTF. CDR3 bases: TGTGCCTGGAGCAGGGGTAACTATGGCTACACCTTC.

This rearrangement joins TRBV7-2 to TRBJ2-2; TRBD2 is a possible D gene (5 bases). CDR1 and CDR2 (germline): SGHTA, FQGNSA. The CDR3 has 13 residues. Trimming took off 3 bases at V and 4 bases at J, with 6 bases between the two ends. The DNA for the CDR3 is TGTGCCAGCAGCTTCGGGGTCACCGGGGAGCTGTTTTTT. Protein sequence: CASSFGVTGELFF.

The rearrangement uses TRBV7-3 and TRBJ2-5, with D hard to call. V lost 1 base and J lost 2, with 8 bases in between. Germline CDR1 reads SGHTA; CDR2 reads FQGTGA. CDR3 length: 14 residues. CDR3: CASSLMGSQETQYF. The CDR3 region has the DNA TGTGCCAGCAGCTTAATGGGCAGTCAAGAGACCCAGTACTTC.

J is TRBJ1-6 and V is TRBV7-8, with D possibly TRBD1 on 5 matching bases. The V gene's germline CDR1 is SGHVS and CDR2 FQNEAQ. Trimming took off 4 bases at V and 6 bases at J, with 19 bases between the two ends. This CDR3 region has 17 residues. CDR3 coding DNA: TGTGCCAGCAGCTCCCCCGGATGGGGCAGTACTAATTCACCCCTCCACTTT. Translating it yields CASSSPGWGSTNSPLHF.

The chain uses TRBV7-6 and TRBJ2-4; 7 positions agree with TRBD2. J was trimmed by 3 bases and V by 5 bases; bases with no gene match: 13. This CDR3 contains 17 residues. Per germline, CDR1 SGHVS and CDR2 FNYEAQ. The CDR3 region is CASSPTLGGSIKNIQYF. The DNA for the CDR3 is TGTGCCAGCAGCCCGACCCTGGGGGGGTCGATCAAAAACATTCAGTACTTC. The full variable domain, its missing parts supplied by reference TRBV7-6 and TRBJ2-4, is GAGVSQSPRYKVTKRGQDVALRCDPISGHVSLYWYRQALGQGPEFLTYFNYEAQQDKSGLPNDRFSAERPEGSISTLTIQRTEQRDSAMYRCASSPTLGGSIKNIQYFGAGTRLSVL.

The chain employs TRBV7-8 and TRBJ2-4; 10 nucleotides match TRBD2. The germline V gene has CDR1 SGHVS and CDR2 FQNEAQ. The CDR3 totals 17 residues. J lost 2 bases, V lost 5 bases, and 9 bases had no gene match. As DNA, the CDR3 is TGTGCCAGCAGCCGATACCTAGCGGGGGATACCAAAAACATTCAGTACTTC. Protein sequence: CASSRYLAGDTKNIQYF. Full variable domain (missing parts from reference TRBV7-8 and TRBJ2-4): GAGVSQSPRYKVAKRGQDVALRCDPISGHVSLFWYQQALGQGPEFLTYFQNEAQLDKSGLPSDRFFAERPEGSVSTLKIQRTQQEDSAVYLCASSRYLAGDTKNIQYFGAGTRLSVL.

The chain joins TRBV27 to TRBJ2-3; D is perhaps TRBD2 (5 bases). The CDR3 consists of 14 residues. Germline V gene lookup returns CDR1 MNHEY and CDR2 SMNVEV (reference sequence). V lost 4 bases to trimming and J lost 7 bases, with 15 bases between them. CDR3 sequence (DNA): TGTGCCAGCAGTTACTACGGACTTCTCCATACGCAGTATTTT. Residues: CASSYYGLLHTQYF.

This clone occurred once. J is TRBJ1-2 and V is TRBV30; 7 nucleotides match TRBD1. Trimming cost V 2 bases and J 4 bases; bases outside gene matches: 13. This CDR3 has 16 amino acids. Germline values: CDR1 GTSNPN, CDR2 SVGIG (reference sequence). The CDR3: CAWSRRQGSSPYGYTF. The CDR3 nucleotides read TGTGCCTGGAGTCGACGACAGGGAAGCTCTCCCTATGGCTACACCTTC.

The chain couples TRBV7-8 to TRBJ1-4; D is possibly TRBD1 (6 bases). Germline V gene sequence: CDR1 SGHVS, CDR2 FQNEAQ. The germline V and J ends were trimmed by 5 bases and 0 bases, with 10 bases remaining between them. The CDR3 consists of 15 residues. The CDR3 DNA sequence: TGTGCCAGCAGCGCCTACAGGGCAACTAATGAAAAACTGTTTTTT. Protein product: CASSAYRATNEKLFF.

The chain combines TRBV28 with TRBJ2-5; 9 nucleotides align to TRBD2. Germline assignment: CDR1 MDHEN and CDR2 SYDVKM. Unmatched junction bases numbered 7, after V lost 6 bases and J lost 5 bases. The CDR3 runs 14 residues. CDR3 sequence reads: CASSSIGLAETQYF. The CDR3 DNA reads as TGTGCCAGCAGCTCCATCGGACTAGCGGAGACCCAGTACTTC.

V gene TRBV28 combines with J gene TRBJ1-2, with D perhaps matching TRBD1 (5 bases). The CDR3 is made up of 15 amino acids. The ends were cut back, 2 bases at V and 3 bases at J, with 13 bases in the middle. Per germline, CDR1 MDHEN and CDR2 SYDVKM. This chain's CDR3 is CASSLGSGNHYGYTF. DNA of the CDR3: TGTGCCAGCAGTTTAGGGTCAGGGAACCACTATGGCTACACCTTC.

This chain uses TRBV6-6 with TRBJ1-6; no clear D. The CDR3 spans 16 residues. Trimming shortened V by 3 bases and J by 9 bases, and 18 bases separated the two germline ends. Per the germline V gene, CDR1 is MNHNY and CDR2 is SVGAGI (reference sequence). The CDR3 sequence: CASSYPTGVGFSPLHF. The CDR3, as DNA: TGTGCCAGCAGTTATCCGACCGGGGTGGGGTTTTCACCCCTCCACTTT.

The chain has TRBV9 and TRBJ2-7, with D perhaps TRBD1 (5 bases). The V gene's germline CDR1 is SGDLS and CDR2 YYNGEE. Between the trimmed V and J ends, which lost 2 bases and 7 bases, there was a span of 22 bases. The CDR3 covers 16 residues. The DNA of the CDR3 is TGTGCCAGCAGCGTCACCCCCGGATTATCGGCAGGGGAGCAGTACTTC. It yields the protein CASSVTPGLSAGEQYF.

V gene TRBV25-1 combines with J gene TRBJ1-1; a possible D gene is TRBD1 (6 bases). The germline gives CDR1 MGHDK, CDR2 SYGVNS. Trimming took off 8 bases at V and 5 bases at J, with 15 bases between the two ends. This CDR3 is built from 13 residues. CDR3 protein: CASENRVRTEAFF. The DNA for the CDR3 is TGTGCCAGCGAGAACAGGGTACGGACTGAAGCTTTCTTT.

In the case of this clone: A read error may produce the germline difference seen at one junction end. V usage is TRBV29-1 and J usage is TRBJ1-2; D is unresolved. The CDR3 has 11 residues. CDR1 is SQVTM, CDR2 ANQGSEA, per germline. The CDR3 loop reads CSVEVFDDYPF. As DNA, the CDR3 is TGCAGCGTTGAAGTCTTCGATGACTACCCCTTC.

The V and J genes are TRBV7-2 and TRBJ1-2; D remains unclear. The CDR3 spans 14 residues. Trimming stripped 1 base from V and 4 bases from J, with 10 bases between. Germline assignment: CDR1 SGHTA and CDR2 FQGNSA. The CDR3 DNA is TGTGCCAGCAGCTTAGAGAGGGCCGGCTATGGCTACACCTTC. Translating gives CASSLERAGYGYTF.